A selection of T cell receptor beta chains follows, all from one sample in a study of T cells in Graves' hyperthyroidism and ophthalmopathy. TCRdb called the multiplex PCR reads again in MiXCR, with one record for every CDR3 protein. Here the sample spans more than 350,000 distinct CDR3 sequences, about 18% being singletons. The sequenced sample was blood. These receptors originate from a woman aged 25-40 years with Graves' hyperthyroidism that later progressed to Graves' ophthalmopathy. Both conserved end residues are part of each CDR3. D genes are given only for firm matches. Where a row states a size, it is once, few, many or the class of an expanded clone; other rows omit it.

DNA	CDR3	size	J	V	D
TGTGCCAGCAGCAAGCGGGAGGTCCATGAGCAGTTCTTC	CASSKREVHEQFF	many	TRBJ2-1	TRBV12-3/TRBV12-4	TRBD2
TGCAGTGCTTCCCCCCCGGGACTAGCGGTGGATACGCAGTATTTT	CSASPPGLAVDTQYF	NA	TRBJ2-3	TRBV20-1	TRBD2
TGTGCCAGCAGCCCCTCAGGGGCCATGAACACTGAAGCTTTCTTT	CASSPSGAMNTEAFF	few	TRBJ1-1	TRBV3-1	NA
TGTGCCAGCTCACCCAGGCCCGCAGGGCAAGAGACCCAGTACTTC	CASSPRPAGQETQYF	many	TRBJ2-5	TRBV18	NA
TGCGCCAGCAGTGGGGGGACTAGCGGGGGAGAGATGACCTACAATGAGCAGTTCTTC	CASSGGTSGGEMTYNEQFF	NA	TRBJ2-1	TRBV10-2	TRBD2
TGTGCCAGCAGCGCAGGGGATAACTCCTACGAGCAGTACTTC	CASSAGDNSYEQYF	NA	TRBJ2-7	TRBV9	NA
TGTGCCAGCAGCCAAGCCCGGACAGGTCTCTATGGCTACACCTTC	CASSQARTGLYGYTF	NA	TRBJ1-2	TRBV14	TRBD1
TGTGCCAGCAGGAGGGACAGCTACCAAGAGACCCAGTACTTC	CASRRDSYQETQYF	NA	TRBJ2-5	TRBV28	TRBD1
TGCAGCGTTGGAGGGGGATCCGGAGATACGCAGTATTTT	CSVGGGSGDTQYF	many	TRBJ2-3	TRBV29-1	NA
TGCAGTGCTAGAGGCCTAGCGGGGGGTTATTCGTGGTACAATGAGCAGTTCTTC	CSARGLAGGYSWYNEQFF	NA	TRBJ2-1	TRBV20-1	TRBD2
TGTGCCAGCAGGGACAGGGCTGTGGGGTCACCCCTCCACTTT	CASRDRAVGSPLHF	many	TRBJ1-6	TRBV2	TRBD1
TGTGCCTGGAGTAGCACAGATACGCAGTATTTT	CAWSSTDTQYF	many	TRBJ2-3	TRBV30	NA
TGTGCCAGCAGCGGGACTAGCGGGAGGTCGAATGAGCAGTTCTTC	CASSGTSGRSNEQFF	few	TRBJ2-1	TRBV9	TRBD2
TGTGCCAGCAGCTACGGGACAGGGCATTCACCCCTCCACTTT	CASSYGTGHSPLHF	NA	TRBJ1-6	TRBV12-3/TRBV12-4	TRBD1
TGCGCCAGCAGCCATCGACCGAGCCCAAACTCCGGGCTAGCGGGGTGGGATACGCAGTATTTT	CASSHRPSPNSGLAGWDTQYF	NA	TRBJ2-3	TRBV4-1	TRBD2
TGTGCTAGTGGTTTGGGTCTCACCGGGGAGCTGTTTTTT	CASGLGLTGELFF	many	TRBJ2-2	TRBV12-5	NA
TGTGCCAGCAGTTTAGGGGGACCCAATGGCTACACCTTC	CASSLGGPNGYTF	many	TRBJ1-2	TRBV12-3/TRBV12-4	NA
TGTGCCAGCACCCCAGGCCTCCCCGGGGGCTACACCTTC	CASTPGLPGGYTF	NA	TRBJ1-2	TRBV12-3/TRBV12-4	NA
TGTGCCAGCAGCCAAGTGTCGTACGAGCAGTACTTC	CASSQVSYEQYF	many	TRBJ2-7	TRBV14	NA
TGTGCCAGCAGTAACAACAGGGAGACGGACCTACATGGCTACACCTTC	CASSNNRETDLHGYTF	NA	TRBJ1-2	TRBV28	NA
TGTGCCAGTAGGCGGACGATCCGGGACGAGCAGTACTTC	CASRRTIRDEQYF	many	TRBJ2-7	TRBV19	NA
TGTGCCACCGGACCAGGGGGCGCTTACGGGGAGCTGTTTTTT	CATGPGGAYGELFF	many	TRBJ2-2	TRBV19	TRBD1
TGTGCCAGCAGCGTAGGGGGGGGGACTTCCTACAATGAGCAGTTCTTC	CASSVGGGTSYNEQFF	NA	TRBJ2-1	TRBV9	TRBD2
TGTGCCAGCAGTTTAGGGGGGGCGCAGGCAGATACGCAGTATTTT	CASSLGGAQADTQYF	many	TRBJ2-3	TRBV28	NA
TGCAGTGCTAGTGGGGCTAGCGGGGGGTCATGGGATGAGCAGTTCTTC	CSASGASGGSWDEQFF	NA	TRBJ2-1	TRBV20-1	TRBD2
TGTGCCAGCAGCCGGACTAGCGGGAGCACAGATACGCAGTATTTT	CASSRTSGSTDTQYF	many	TRBJ2-3	TRBV11-2	TRBD2
TGTGCCAGCAGCTCAATGAGACAGGGAATCACCGGGGAGCTGTTTTTT	CASSSMRQGITGELFF	few	TRBJ2-2	TRBV5-6	TRBD1
TGCAGTGCTAGAGACAGGGAATCGGCGGGCTACACCTTC	CSARDRESAGYTF	few	TRBJ1-2	TRBV20-1	NA
TGTGCCAGCGCCAGGCGGGACCTCAACGCAGATACGCAGTATTTT	CASARRDLNADTQYF	NA	TRBJ2-3	TRBV12-3/TRBV12-4	NA
TGTGCCAGCAGTTTCGGCGGGAACTTATTCTACAATGAGCAGTTCTTC	CASSFGGNLFYNEQFF	many	TRBJ2-1	TRBV12-3/TRBV12-4	NA
TGTGCCTGGCTCGTATCAGCGGGGGGCCCAGAAGCTTTCTTT	CAWLVSAGGPEAFF	many	TRBJ1-1	TRBV30	NA
TGCGCCAGCAGCCAAGGAGGAGGGATCAATGAGCAGTTCTTC	CASSQGGGINEQFF	few	TRBJ2-1	TRBV4-1	NA
TGTGCCAGTAGTAAAGGCAGCCTATACAATGAGCAGTTCTTC	CASSKGSLYNEQFF	few	TRBJ2-1	TRBV19	NA
TGTGCCAGCAGACCAGGGTTTGGATCCTACAATGAGCAGTTCTTC	CASRPGFGSYNEQFF	many	TRBJ2-1	TRBV7-2	NA
TGTGCCACCAGTGATGTGGGCAGGAACGAAGCGCAGTACTTC	CATSDVGRNEAQYF	many	TRBJ2-7	TRBV24-1	NA
TGTGCCAGCAGCCAACGCCGGGAGGGCCCTAGGAATGAGCAGTTCTTC	CASSQRREGPRNEQFF	NA	TRBJ2-1	TRBV11-3	TRBD2
TGTGCCACCAGTGATTTAGGGGGATCAGATGAGCAGTTCTTC	CATSDLGGSDEQFF	many	TRBJ2-1	TRBV24-1	NA
TGCAGCGTTTTGGGGGGTACTGGCGGGGAGCTGTTTTTT	CSVLGGTGGELFF	few	TRBJ2-2	TRBV29-1	NA
TGCGCCAGCAGCCCACAGGCGCACAATCAGCCCCAGCATTTT	CASSPQAHNQPQHF	NA	TRBJ1-5	TRBV4-1	NA
TGCGCCAGCAGCTTAAACAGGGCCACCGGGGAGCTGTTTTTT	CASSLNRATGELFF	many	TRBJ2-2	TRBV5-1	NA
TGTGCCAGCAGCTTAGATGCTAAACCTTTGATAAGTCAAGAGACCCAGTACTTC	CASSLDAKPLISQETQYF	many	TRBJ2-5	TRBV7-2	NA
TGTGCCAGCAGCCCGGGACTAGCGGGACACGGGGAGCTGTTTTTT	CASSPGLAGHGELFF	NA	TRBJ2-2	TRBV11-3	TRBD2
TGTGCCACCAGTGTAGGTACGGGATCTGAAGCTTTCTTT	CATSVGTGSEAFF	many	TRBJ1-1	TRBV24-1	NA
TGTGCCTGGTCTCGGTGGAATGAGCAGTTCTTC	CAWSRWNEQFF	NA	TRBJ2-1	TRBV30	NA